Listed here is a single TCR beta chain. What it binds is unknown. TCRdb redid the calling of the 5' RACE reads with MiXCR, one entry per CDR3 protein. The sample gives roughly 450,000 distinct CDR3 sequences, roughly 25% of which show up once; 0.75% to 0.9% is in the top ten. This sample is drawn from a study of CD8 T cells in ankylosing spondylitis. This CDR3 has 17 residues. Germline CDR1 and CDR2: MNHNS and SASEGT. Trimming removed 6 bases at V and 5 bases at J, with 22 bases between. General study points: Enrichment of disease-linked clones was reportedly significant in matched ankylosing spondylitis synovial fluid. Roughly eight highly homologous variants made up a TCR beta motif, and this motif appeared characteristic of ankylosing spondylitis blood.

The V call is TRBV6-1, the J call TRBJ2-2; weak D call: TRBD2 (7 bases). The source is a male donor with ankylosing spondylitis. Specimen: blood, either unsorted or a sorted T cell fraction (not recorded which). The CDR3 bases are TGTGCCAGCAGCCCCGGAGGAGGGGGAGGGGGGACCGGGGAGCTGTTTTTT. This sequence encodes CASSPGGGGGGTGELFF.